This T cell receptor beta chain was observed in a study of T cells after yellow fever vaccination. This CDR3 comprises 14 residues. Germline V gene sequence: CDR1 LGHNA, CDR2 YSLEER. Deletions cut 4 bases from V and 6 bases from J, with 13 bases between. TCRdb recomputed calls from the 5' RACE reads with MiXCR, one row per CDR3 protein. The sample lists roughly 85,000 distinct CDR3 sequences, approximately 12% occurring once. The sample was CD8+ T cells not binding an NS4B(214-222) dextramer, sorted from PBMCs, taken approximately 20 days after the first yellow fever vaccination. This TCR derives from a young man who received the YFV17D yellow fever vaccine. The chain carries TRBV4-3 and TRBJ2-1, with D perhaps assigned TRBD1 or TRBD2 (5 bases each). Here the CDR3 DNA reads TGCGCCAGCAGCCCCGGGACCCAGGTCAATGAGCAGTTCTTC. The encoded protein is CASSPGTQVNEQFF.